The 20 T cell receptor beta chains listed next were all sequenced from one sample in a study of T cell responses to AZD1222 COVID-19 vaccine. Sequenced by immunoSEQ multiplex PCR; TCRdb stores in-frame clones only, minus some. Among 90,000 to 100,000 clones listed, about 88% were seen once. The sample consisted of peripheral blood, taken on day 0 of AZD1222 vaccination. These receptors were obtained from an adult in good health.

The chain uses TRBV13 and TRBJ2-1, with 11 bases lining up with TRBD1. Looked up from germline, CDR1 is PRHDT and CDR2 is FYEKMQ (reference sequence). CDR3 size: 15 residues. V shed 7 bases, J shed 6 bases, and the junction held 8 bases outside the gene matches. The DNA for the CDR3 is TGTGCCAGCATCGTCGGGACAGGGGGTCCCAATGAGCAGTTCTTC. It codes for CASIVGTGGPNEQFF. The full variable domain, with the rest looked up from reference TRBV13 and TRBJ2-1, is AAGVIQSPRHLIKEKRETATLKCYPIPRHDTVYWYQQGPGQDPQFLISFYEKMQSDKGSIPDRFSAQQFSDYHSELNMSSLELGDSALYFCASIVGTGGPNEQFFGPGTRLTVL.

CDR3 sequence (DNA): TGTGCCAGCAGTAAAGGTACATCTGAAGCTTTCTTT. It encodes CASSKGTSEAFF. The V call is TRBV27, the J call TRBJ1-1; D unresolved. The CDR3 runs to 12 residues. Germline V CDR1 and CDR2: MNHEY, SMNVEV (reference sequence). V was cut by 5 bases and J by 6 bases, with 10 bases left in between.

This chain uses TRBV2 with TRBJ1-4; TRBD1 aligns across 7 bases. Germline V gene lookup returns CDR1 SNHLY and CDR2 FYNNEI. This CDR3 contains 14 residues. V lost 8 bases to trimming and J lost 5 bases; unmatched junction nucleotides: 8. CDR3 amino acids: CASRSDRVNEKLFF. DNA of the CDR3: TGTGCCAGCCGCTCCGACAGGGTGAATGAAAAACTGTTTTTT.

This clone occurred a few times. The chain links TRBV10-2 to TRBJ1-4, with a possible D match to TRBD1 (5 bases). The CDR3 is 16 residues long. Germline CDR1 reads WSHSY; CDR2 reads SAAADI. Trimming removed 4 bases at V and 0 bases at J, with 12 bases between. The CDR3 DNA sequence: TGCGCCAGCAGTGGGGGACGGGGGTCAACTAATGAAAAACTGTTTTTT. Amino acids: CASSGGRGSTNEKLFF.

The gene calls are TRBV5-1 and TRBJ1-6; D uncertain. Looked up from germline, CDR1 is SGHRS and CDR2 is YFSETQ. CDR3 length: 16 residues. Trimming pared 0 bases from V and 6 bases from J, leaving 13 bases between. The CDR3 coding sequence is TGCGCCAGCAGCTTGGATTATGGGCAGATTAATTCACCCCTCCACTTT. It codes for CASSLDYGQINSPLHF.

The rearrangement joins TRBV5-6 to TRBJ1-2; possible D gene TRBD1, 6 bases. Trimming cost V 0 bases and J 2 bases, with 11 bases left between them. Per the germline V gene, CDR1 is SGHDT and CDR2 is YYEEEE. The CDR3 spans 15 residues. DNA of the CDR3: TGTGCCAGCAGCTTGGCGCGTCAGGGGAACTATGGCTACACCTTC. Amino acids: CASSLARQGNYGYTF.

The V gene is TRBV18, the J gene TRBJ1-1; a weak D match, TRBD1 (6 bases). The CDR3 has 14 amino acids. Germline-derived CDR1 and CDR2 are KGHSH and LQKENI. Trimming left V 3 bases short and J 1 base short, with 9 bases between. In DNA form, the CDR3 reads TGTGCCAGCTCACCGGGGACACCGAACACTGAAGCTTTCTTT. Translation gives CASSPGTPNTEAFF.

In its sample, this clone was seen once. The chain carries TRBV4-3 and TRBJ2-7, with 8 bases aligning to TRBD2. The germline V gene has CDR1 LGHNA and CDR2 YSLEER. V shed 1 base and J 3 bases; nucleotides not matched to a gene: 5. This CDR3 is built from 15 residues. The CDR3 spells CASSQVLAADYEQYF. In DNA, the CDR3 is TGCGCCAGCAGCCAAGTACTAGCGGCGGACTACGAGCAGTACTTC.

J is TRBJ2-2 and V is TRBV12-5; 11 positions match TRBD1. With 3 bases clipped from V and 9 bases from J, the junction kept 9 bases outside the gene matches. The CDR3 consists of 16 residues. The germline V gene encodes CDR1 LGHNT and CDR2 FRNRAP. CDR3 bases: TGTGCTAGTGGTTTAATCTTGGGACAGGGGGTGAGGGAGCTGTTTTTT. Translation: CASGLILGQGVRELFF.

The V call is TRBV13, the J call TRBJ2-2; 12 positions match TRBD2. In germline, CDR1 is PRHDT, CDR2 FYEKMQ (reference sequence). This CDR3 has 20 amino acids. The V segment lost 5 bases and the J segment 0 bases; nucleotides outside the gene matches: 13. The DNA for the CDR3 is TGTGCCAGCAGCCGGGGACAGGGAACTAGCGGGGGGACGAACACCGGGGAGCTGTTTTTT. It specifies CASSRGQGTSGGTNTGELFF.

The J gene is TRBJ2-1, the V gene TRBV3-1 (or the pseudogene TRBV3-2); a weak D match, TRBD2 (5 bases). The CDR3 spans 18 residues. V gave up 10 bases and J gave up 7 bases, with 32 bases separating them. Germline assignment: CDR1 LGHDT and CDR2 YNNKEL (reference sequence). CDR3 nucleotide sequence: TGTGCCACCCTCGTTATCGCGGTGGGCGGGCCTCCTGGGAATGAGCAGTTCTTC. Its protein product is CATLVIAVGGPPGNEQFF.

This clone occurred once. For the CDR3, the DNA is TGTGCCAGCAGAGGGACAGGGGCCTACGAGCAGTACTTC. This encodes CASRGTGAYEQYF. This chain joins TRBV6-5 and TRBJ2-7; 10 bases line up with TRBD1. V lost 6 bases to trimming and J lost 2 bases; unmatched junction nucleotides: 1. Germline loops: CDR1 MNHEY, CDR2 SVGAGI. There are 13 residues in the CDR3.

This clone was counted a few times. The chain carries TRBV7-2 and TRBJ2-5; 10 bases agree with TRBD2. Per the germline V gene, CDR1 is SGHTA and CDR2 is FQGNSA. Trimming took 5 bases from V and 11 from J; bases not matched to a gene: 14. CDR3 length: 15 residues. The CDR3 DNA follows: TGTGCCAGCAGCCCGCTTCTAGCGGGGGCCCCCTCGCAGTACTTC. Translated, it gives CASSPLLAGAPSQYF. Using reference TRBV7-2 and TRBJ2-5 for the parts outside the CDR3, the full variable domain is GAGVSQSPSNKVTEKGKDVELRCDPISGHTALYWYRQSLGQGLEFLIYFQGNSAPDKSGLPSDRFSAERTGGSVSTLTIQRTQQEDSAVYLCASSPLLAGAPSQYFGPGTRLLVL.

This clone was seen only a few times. V and J are TRBV27 and TRBJ2-7; D may match TRBD1 or TRBD2 (5 bases each). Germline CDR1 reads MNHEY; CDR2 reads SMNVEV (reference sequence). The CDR3 consists of 14 residues. With 2 bases removed from V and 3 bases from J, the gap between germline ends came to 11 bases. CDR3 nucleotides: TGTGCCAGCAGTTTAGAGGGGATCTACTACGAGCAGTACTTC. It translates to CASSLEGIYYEQYF.

The chain joins TRBV6-5 to TRBJ1-5; maybe TRBD1 (6 bases). V gave up 2 bases and J gave up 0 bases, with 8 bases separating them. CDR3 length: 15 residues. The germline V gene has CDR1 MNHEY and CDR2 SVGAGI. The CDR3 bases are TGTGCCAGCAGTTACCCAGGGGATAGCAATCAGCCCCAGCATTTT. It translates to CASSYPGDSNQPQHF.

The genes are TRBV4-1 and TRBJ2-7, with D uncertain. The CDR3 loop spans 14 amino acids. Between the trimmed V and J ends, which lost 3 bases and 7 bases, there was a span of 16 bases. Germline-derived CDR1 and CDR2 are MGHRA and YSYEKL. The CDR3 DNA reads as TGCGCCAGCAGCCATGATACCTTTCTGCGGGAGCAGTACTTC. Amino acid sequence: CASSHDTFLREQYF.

The chain is built from TRBV27 and TRBJ2-7, with no clear D. The CDR3 is made up of 14 amino acids. Between the trimmed V and J ends, which lost 5 bases and 0 bases, there was a span of 11 bases. Germline V gene sequence: CDR1 MNHEY, CDR2 SMNVEV (reference sequence). The CDR3 reads CASSIGQYSYEQYF. In nucleotides, the CDR3 is TGTGCCAGCAGTATCGGGCAGTACTCCTACGAGCAGTACTTC.

This rearrangement joins TRBV3-1 (or the pseudogene TRBV3-2) to TRBJ2-7; no definite D call. The V gene's germline CDR1 is LGHDT and CDR2 YNNKEL (reference sequence). The V end was cut by 0 bases, the J end by 5 bases, with 14 bases between. The CDR3 totals 15 residues. The CDR3 reads CASSQERRSGHEQYF. The CDR3 coding sequence is TGTGCCAGCAGCCAAGAACGAAGGAGTGGCCACGAGCAGTACTTC.

The chain joins TRBV7-8 to TRBJ2-7; 8 positions agree with TRBD2. With 5 bases clipped from V and 2 bases from J, the junction kept 8 bases outside the gene matches. The CDR3 loop spans 15 amino acids. Germline V gives CDR1 SGHVS, CDR2 FQNEAQ. This CDR3 reads CASSVGGGTTYEQYF. CDR3 DNA: TGTGCCAGCAGCGTCGGGGGGGGAACAACCTACGAGCAGTACTTC.

The V call is TRBV6-5, the J call TRBJ2-5; TRBD1 matches at 7 bases. The CDR3 consists of 14 residues. Germline lookup yields CDR1 MNHEY and CDR2 SVGAGI. V shed 4 bases, J shed 4 bases, and the junction held 6 bases outside the gene matches. The CDR3 DNA is TGTGCCAGCAGTTCTCGACAGGGCGGAGAGACCCAGTACTTC. Encoded protein: CASSSRQGGETQYF.